This T cell receptor beta chain emerged from a study of T cell responses to AZD1222 COVID-19 vaccine. General study points: Donors in the cohort were predominantly white British and more often female, and clonal diversity was possibly underestimated. Repertoires were obtained only post-peak T cell response. Baseline seropositivity characterized only a handful of AZD1222 recipients.

Clones were read by immunoSEQ multiplex PCR, and TCRdb kept only the in-frame ones, dropping some. The sample includes some 150,000 clones, around 84% of them seen just once. Analyses pooled second doses at about 4 or about 12 weeks. Germline V gene lookup returns CDR1 SGHRS and CDR2 YFSETQ. CDR3 length: 15 amino acids. After removal of 4 bases from V and 0 bases from J, the junction contained 7 bases not matched to a gene. This clone was detected only a few times. What it binds is unknown. The chain combines TRBV5-1 with TRBJ2-7; 7 positions match TRBD2. This specimen consisted of peripheral blood, obtained 28 days after the second AZD1222 dose. The origin of this receptor is an adult who received the AZD1222 COVID-19 vaccine. The CDR3 DNA reads as TGCGCCAGCAGCGCCTTCGGGGGGAGCTCCTACGAGCAGTACTTC. As protein: CASSAFGGSSYEQYF.